This TCR beta chain was obtained from a study of blood T cell repertoires in COVID-19. Study-level background: COVID-19 samples collected from the United States, Italy and Spain covered acute and convalescent phases. PBMCs, B-cell-depleted T cells, or T cells were the source of the cDNA or gDNA that made up the material.

Source study methods: Estimation of nucleated cell counts relied on the amplification of reference gene primers. The protocol was immunoSEQ multiplex PCR, while the TCRdb copy is restricted to in-frame clones and leaves out a portion. D and trimming come from the DNA, and the V and J calls and clone size come from that table. The sample lists about 140,000 clones; 88% were seen once. V was clipped by 8 bases and J by 4 bases, with 9 bases between them. CDR3 length: 11 amino acids. Germline CDR1 and CDR2: SGHTA and FQGNSA. The sequenced sample consisted of peripheral blood. The receptor's source is a man aged 70-80 years with acute or convalescent COVID-19. This chain connects TRBV7-2 to TRBJ2-7; D gene uncertain. In DNA, the CDR3 is TGTGCCAGCTCCGTCGGGTACGAGCAGTACTTC. Protein: CASSVGYEQYF.